A single sample gave rise to the 23 T cell receptor beta chains below, sequenced in a study of blood T cell repertoires in COVID-19 (TCRdb year 2020). Library preparation employed the immunoSEQ multiplex PCR assay. The source is immuneACCESS, and TCRdb retained only in-frame sequences with V and J called. Part of the clones is not carried over; for the studies checked, unresolved V genes explain less than half of this, and the remainder is unexplained. Recorded for this sample are just under 65,000 clones; roughly three quarters of them occurred a single time. The top ten hold 50% of the sample. Material for sequencing was peripheral blood. All receptors derive from an elderly woman with acute or convalescent COVID-19.

V usage is TRBV3-1 (or the pseudogene TRBV3-2) and J usage is TRBJ2-2; the D gene is possibly TRBD1 (5 bases). The germline V gene encodes CDR1 LGHDT and CDR2 YNNKEL (reference sequence). The CDR3 length is 13 residues. The V gene lost 4 bases and the J gene lost 6 bases, with 9 bases spanning the gap. The CDR3 spells CASSRSRAGELFF. CDR3 nucleotides: TGTGCCAGCAGCCGATCCAGGGCCGGGGAGCTGTTTTTT.

V and J are TRBV6-5 and TRBJ1-6, with TRBD1 matching over 10 bases. J lost 9 bases, V lost 2 bases, and 4 bases had no gene match. CDR1 is MNHEY and CDR2 is SVGAGI in the germline V gene. The CDR3 consists of 15 residues. The CDR3 sequence: CASSYAGQGTSPLHF. CDR3 DNA sequence: TGTGCCAGCAGTTACGCGGGACAGGGGACTTCACCCCTCCACTTT.

This clone was seen once. This chain uses TRBV30 with TRBJ1-4; TRBD1 might be the D (5 bases). There are 13 residues in the CDR3. Germline V gives CDR1 GTSNPN, CDR2 SVGIG (reference sequence). V was clipped by 5 bases and J by 8 bases, with 15 bases between them. CDR3 sequence reads: CAWGVREGEKLFF. The CDR3 bases are TGTGCCTGGGGGGTCAGGGAGGGGGAAAAACTGTTTTTT.

DNA of the CDR3: TGTGCCAGCAGCCTTAAGGGAGGGCCGATCGGGGAGCTGTTTTTT. Protein: CASSLKGGPIGELFF. This chain joins TRBV7-3 and TRBJ2-2, with TRBD2 matching over 7 bases. With V trimmed by 5 bases and J by 7 bases, 10 bases remained unmatched. The CDR3 has 15 residues. CDR1 and CDR2 from the germline V gene are SGHTA and FQGTGA.

J is TRBJ1-5 and V is TRBV27; TRBD1 might be the D (5 bases). The V gene's germline CDR1 is MNHEY and CDR2 SMNVEV (reference sequence). This CDR3 region has 15 residues. Trimming cost V 2 bases and J 7 bases, with 15 bases left between them. CDR3 loop: CASSLGGGGGQPQHF. CDR3 nucleotide sequence: TGTGCCAGCAGTTTAGGGGGGGGAGGAGGGCAGCCCCAGCATTTT.

The chain employs TRBV4-1 and TRBJ2-2; no firm D call. Germline V gene sequence: CDR1 MGHRA, CDR2 YSYEKL. CDR3 length: 16 residues. The V end was cut by 1 base, the J end by 4 bases, with 13 bases between. The CDR3 DNA sequence: TGCGCCAGCAGCCAAGGTCGAGGAGTGGGCACCGGGGAGCTGTTTTTT. Its translation: CASSQGRGVGTGELFF.

This rearrangement joins TRBV10-2 to TRBJ2-2, with 10 positions matching TRBD2. V lost 3 bases, J lost 2 bases, and 6 bases stayed unmatched. The CDR3 has 17 residues. Germline V gene data show CDR1 as WSHSY and CDR2 as SAAADI. CDR3 sequence (DNA): TGCGCCAGCAGTGACAGACTAGCGGGTCCTAACACCGGGGAGCTGTTTTTT. Its protein product is CASSDRLAGPNTGELFF.

This chain uses TRBV7-6 with TRBJ2-2; 12 nucleotides match TRBD2. The CDR3 consists of 16 residues. Per germline, CDR1 SGHVS and CDR2 FNYEAQ. Unmatched junction bases numbered 1, after V lost 1 base and J lost 4 bases. In DNA, the CDR3 is TGTGCCAGCAGCTTAGGACTAGCGGGAGTCACCGGGGAGCTGTTTTTT. Protein: CASSLGLAGVTGELFF.

V gene TRBV11-2 combines with J gene TRBJ2-4; TRBD1 agrees at 8 bases. Germline V gene sequence: CDR1 SGHAT, CDR2 FQNNGV. The trim removed 3 bases at V and 1 base at J, leaving 5 bases unmatched. The CDR3 extends over 16 amino acids. The CDR3 reads CASSLHRGKAKNIQYF. The CDR3 DNA sequence: TGTGCCAGCAGCTTGCACAGGGGGAAGGCCAAAAACATTCAGTACTTC.

The chain links TRBV11-2 to TRBJ2-1, with 12 bases fitting TRBD2. The CDR3 extends over 15 amino acids. Germline loops: CDR1 SGHAT, CDR2 FQNNGV. V lost 4 bases and J lost 7; bases outside the gene matches: 5. This CDR3 reads CASSSTSGSGNEQFF. CDR3 coding DNA: TGTGCCAGCAGCTCGACTAGCGGGAGCGGTAATGAGCAGTTCTTC.

This clone was seen a few times. CDR3 in DNA: TGCGCCAGCAGCTTGGCGGGTGGGCAGGGGTTCCGGCTCCACTTT. Translation: CASSLAGGQGFRLHF. V gene TRBV5-1 combines with J gene TRBJ1-6; maybe TRBD1 (6 bases). Germline V gene sequence: CDR1 SGHRS, CDR2 YFSETQ. CDR3 length: 15 residues. Trimming cost V 0 bases and J 16 bases, with 20 bases left between them.

V and J are TRBV24-1 and TRBJ2-1; 7 bases align to TRBD1. This CDR3 comprises 16 residues. The germline CDR1 and CDR2 sequences are KGHDR and SFDVKD. Trimming took 0 bases from V and 1 from J; bases not matched to a gene: 2. The CDR3 loop is CATSDLTRGSYNEQFF. CDR3 DNA sequence: TGTGCCACCAGTGATTTGACCAGGGGGTCCTACAATGAGCAGTTCTTC.

The rearrangement uses TRBV7-9 and TRBJ2-1, with 8 bases aligning to TRBD1. V gave up 5 bases and J gave up 7 bases; unmatched junction bases: 4. This CDR3 has 13 residues. The germline V gene encodes CDR1 SEHNR and CDR2 FQNEAQ (reference sequence). CDR3 loop: CASSNTGGNEQFF. In nucleotides, the CDR3 is TGTGCCAGCAGCAACACAGGGGGAAATGAGCAGTTCTTC.

This clone has more than one count but fewer than ten. J is TRBJ1-2 and V is TRBV6-5; 8 positions agree with TRBD1. J was trimmed by 5 bases and V by 6 bases; bases with no gene match: 11. The CDR3 sequence is 15 residues long. The germline gives CDR1 MNHEY, CDR2 SVGAGI. CDR3 bases: TGTGCCAGCAGATTGAGGAGGACAGGGCTATATGGCTACACCTTC. Translated, it gives CASRLRRTGLYGYTF.

The chain couples TRBV7-9 to TRBJ1-2; 7 bases are a match to TRBD1. The CDR3 has 13 amino acids. Germline trimming cut 4 bases from V and 8 bases from J; bases unmatched to any gene: 7. Germline CDR1 SEHNR, CDR2 FQNEAQ (reference sequence). The CDR3: CASSSWDRWGYTF. CDR3 sequence (DNA): TGTGCCAGCAGCTCCTGGGACAGATGGGGCTACACCTTC.

The CDR3: CASSELAGGADEQFF. The CDR3 DNA reads as TGTGCCAGCAGTGAACTAGCGGGAGGCGCGGATGAGCAGTTCTTC. The chain links TRBV2 to TRBJ2-1; TRBD2 matches at 11 bases. Losses at the gene ends were 2 bases for V and 8 bases for J; bases not matched to a gene: 5. Looked up from germline, CDR1 is SNHLY and CDR2 is FYNNEI. The CDR3 is 15 amino acids.

This clone was recorded a few times. Sequence at one end of the junction differs from germline and may be a read error. The genes are TRBV7-7 and TRBJ2-1; D possibly corresponds to TRBD2 (5 bases). CDR1 is SSHAT, CDR2 FNYEAQ, per germline (reference sequence). The CDR3 covers 15 residues. CDR3 DNA: TGTGCTAGCAGCCCTCAGGTGGGAGAGTACAATGAGCAGTTCTTC. This codes for CASSPQVGEYNEQFF.

V is TRBV27 and J is TRBJ2-3; the D gene is possibly TRBD2 (6 bases). Germline loops: CDR1 MNHEY, CDR2 SMNVEV (reference sequence). The germline V and J ends were trimmed by 0 bases and 7 bases, with 17 bases remaining between them. The CDR3 runs to 16 residues. The CDR3 DNA reads TGTGCCAGCAGTTTATCGGCAGTGGGGGGTACTTATACGCAGTATTTT. Its protein product is CASSLSAVGGTYTQYF.

V is TRBV4-2 and J is TRBJ2-1, with D possibly TRBD2 on 5 matching bases. CDR1 and CDR2 from the germline V gene are LGHNA and YNFKEQ. Deletions cut 4 bases from V and 7 bases from J, with 5 bases between. The CDR3 runs to 11 residues. The CDR3 protein is CASSRGNEQFF. CDR3 DNA: TGTGCCAGCAGCCGCGGGAATGAGCAGTTCTTC.

The chain is built from TRBV29-1 and TRBJ1-1, with D maybe TRBD1 (5 bases). There are 14 residues in the CDR3. The V end lost 4 bases, the J end lost 4 bases, and 16 bases lay between the germline ends. Germline CDR1 SQVTM, CDR2 ANQGSEA. As DNA, the CDR3 is TGCAGCGTTGCAGGGAATGGGGCCGGCACTGAAGCTTTCTTT. This gives the protein CSVAGNGAGTEAFF. Supplemented by reference TRBV29-1 and TRBJ1-1, the full variable domain reads SAVISQKPSRDICQRGTSLTIQCQVDSQVTMMFWYRQQPGQSLTLIATANQGSEATYESGFVIDKFPISRPNLTFSTLTVSNMSPEDSSIYLCSVAGNGAGTEAFFGQGTRLTVV.

The chain carries TRBV11-3 and TRBJ2-1; 14 bases align to TRBD2. Germline CDR1 and CDR2: SGHNT and YENEEA. Trimming removed 1 base from V and 7 bases from J; junction bases left unmatched: 3. CDR3 size: 16 residues. In DNA form, the CDR3 reads TGTGCCAGCAGCTTAGGGGGACTAGCGGGAGTTAATGAGCAGTTCTTC. This translates into CASSLGGLAGVNEQFF.

A few counts support this clone. The chain joins TRBV5-1 to TRBJ1-1; 7 bases fit TRBD1. Germline-derived CDR1 and CDR2 are SGHRS and YFSETQ. The CDR3 is 14 residues long. The J segment lost 1 base and the V segment lost 4 bases, leaving 4 bases of the junction unmatched. As DNA, the CDR3 is TGCGCCAGCAGCACGGGACAGACGAACACTGAAGCTTTCTTT. As protein: CASSTGQTNTEAFF.

J is TRBJ2-1 and V is TRBV15; 8 nucleotides match TRBD2. This CDR3 has 16 residues. V lost 6 bases, J lost 2 bases, and 9 bases stayed unmatched. In germline, CDR1 is LNHNV, CDR2 YYDKDF (reference sequence). The CDR3 is CATSLGLGVPYNEQFF. The DNA for the CDR3 is TGTGCCACCAGTTTGGGACTAGGGGTACCCTACAATGAGCAGTTCTTC. Looking up the rest from reference TRBV15 and TRBJ2-1 gives the full variable domain: DAMVIQNPRYQVTQFGKPVTLSCSQTLNHNVMYWYQQKSSQAPKLLFHYYDKDFNNEADTPDNFQSRRPNTSFCFLDIRSPGLGDTAMYLCATSLGLGVPYNEQFFGPGTRLTVL.